Following are 23 T cell receptor beta chains from one sample sequenced in a study of blood T cell repertoires in COVID-19. Measured with immunoSEQ multiplex PCR; TCRdb has only the in-frame clones, and not every one. The sample yields around 250,000 clones, approximately 86% seen once. Source material: peripheral blood. The receptors come from a woman in her 70s with active or convalescent COVID-19.

The chain has TRBV7-3 and TRBJ2-5, with 7 bases lining up with TRBD1. Germline loops: CDR1 SGHTA, CDR2 FQGTGA. The CDR3 extends over 13 amino acids. J was trimmed by 3 bases and V by 6 bases; bases with no gene match: 4. Here the CDR3 reads CASSQGDEETQYF. CDR3 nucleotide sequence: TGTGCCAGCAGTCAGGGGGACGAAGAGACCCAGTACTTC.

The chain employs TRBV4-3 and TRBJ1-2; 11 bases fit TRBD1. This CDR3 spans 15 amino acids. The trim removed 3 bases at V and 8 bases at J, leaving 8 bases unmatched. From germline, CDR1 is LGHNA and CDR2 YSLEER. The CDR3 region has the DNA TGCGCCAGCAGCCATCTCGGACAGGGGGCTTGGGGCTACACCTTC. Translating gives CASSHLGQGAWGYTF.

V usage is TRBV29-1 and J usage is TRBJ1-2; TRBD1 matches 8 bases. Trimming at V came to 7 bases and at J to 4 bases, leaving 8 bases not matched to a gene. Germline V CDR1 and CDR2: SQVTM, ANQGSEA. The length of the CDR3 is 13 residues. The CDR3 protein is CSARTGTGYGYTF. In DNA form, the CDR3 reads TGCAGCGCCCGCACCGGGACAGGCTATGGCTACACCTTC.

The chain is built from TRBV7-9 and TRBJ2-5; 9 bases agree with TRBD2. The CDR3 totals 13 residues. Germline V gene sequence: CDR1 SEHNR, CDR2 FQNEAQ (reference sequence). J gave up 10 bases and V 5 bases, and 8 bases lay outside the gene matches. The CDR3 loop is CASSPSGGRGQYF. CDR3 DNA sequence: TGTGCCAGCAGCCCCAGCGGGGGGCGGGGCCAGTACTTC.

This clone was counted a single time. The gene calls are TRBV10-2 and TRBJ1-5; unclear D gene. V was shortened by 10 bases and J by 6 bases, with 10 bases between the two germline ends. Germline V gene lookup returns CDR1 WSHSY and CDR2 SAAADI. The CDR3 covers 11 residues. The CDR3 DNA sequence: TGCGCCATCCCACCGGGTCAGCCCCAGCATTTT. Its protein is CAIPPGQPQHF.

The chain has TRBV5-1 and TRBJ2-7; tentatively, D is TRBD1 (5 bases). V shed 0 bases and J shed 1 base, with 5 bases lying between them. Germline CDR1 SGHRS, CDR2 YFSETQ. The CDR3 runs 13 residues. Written as DNA, the CDR3 is TGCGCCAGCAGCTTGGACAGGTCCTACGAGCAGTACTTC. Its translation is CASSLDRSYEQYF.

The DNA of the CDR3 is TGTGCCAGCAGCTTTGGTCAGACTCCGTCTAATGAAAAACTGTTTTTT. Translated, it gives CASSFGQTPSNEKLFF. The V call is TRBV7-6, the J call TRBJ1-4; D uncertain. The germline V gene has CDR1 SGHVS and CDR2 FNYEAQ. V was pared by 3 bases and J by 3 bases, with 14 bases between. This CDR3 spans 16 amino acids.

Remarks on this clone: An end of the junction differs from the germline gene, which may be a read error. This rearrangement joins TRBV7-7 to TRBJ2-3, with TRBD2 matching 12 bases. The CDR3 covers 15 residues. Germline assignment: CDR1 SSHAT and CDR2 FNYEAQ (reference sequence). CDR3 in DNA: TGTGCTAGCAGCGGACTAGCGGGGACCTCAGATACGCAGTATTTT. It codes for CASSGLAGTSDTQYF.

This chain joins TRBV10-2 and TRBJ1-5; TRBD1 might be the D (6 bases). Germline values: CDR1 WSHSY, CDR2 SAAADI. The length of the CDR3 is 14 residues. Deletions cut 5 bases from V and 2 bases from J, with 10 bases between. The CDR3 reads CASSSAGGNQPQHF. The CDR3 DNA reads TGCGCCAGCAGTTCGGCAGGGGGCAATCAGCCCCAGCATTTT.

J is TRBJ1-3 and V is TRBV5-1; 7 bases match TRBD1. Germline CDR1 reads SGHRS; CDR2 reads YFSETQ. V gave up 0 bases and J gave up 6 bases; unmatched junction bases: 3. The CDR3 runs 14 residues. CDR3: CASSLGQGENTIYF. The CDR3 region has the DNA TGCGCCAGCAGCTTGGGGCAGGGGGAAAACACCATATATTTT.

A single count supports this clone. The chain has TRBV9 and TRBJ1-6; D ambiguous. Per the germline V gene, CDR1 is SGDLS and CDR2 is YYNGEE. The CDR3 spans 14 residues. Trimming left V 0 bases short and J 12 bases short, with 13 bases between. The CDR3 DNA follows: TGTGCCAGCAGCGTAGAGCCTTCGGGAGAACCCCTCCACTTT. This gives the protein CASSVEPSGEPLHF. Supplemented by reference TRBV9 and TRBJ1-6, the full variable domain reads DSGVTQTPKHLITATGQRVTLRCSPRSGDLSVYWYQQSLDQGLQFLIQYYNGEERAKGNILERFSAQQFPDLHSELNLSSLELGDSALYFCASSVEPSGEPLHFGNGTRLTVT.

This clone has just one count. The chain has TRBV9 and TRBJ1-4, with no clear D. Germline CDR1 and CDR2: SGDLS and YYNGEE. Trimming cost V 1 base and J 7 bases, with 14 bases left between them. This CDR3 spans 15 amino acids. The CDR3 reads CASSVLDRDFEKLFF. In nucleotides, the CDR3 is TGTGCCAGCAGCGTATTAGACCGGGATTTTGAAAAACTGTTTTTT.

This clone was seen just once. This chain joins TRBV3-1 (or the pseudogene TRBV3-2) and TRBJ2-1; a possible D gene is TRBD1 (7 bases). Trimming removed 4 bases at V and 4 bases at J, with 14 bases between. From germline, CDR1 is LGHDT and CDR2 YNNKEL (reference sequence). This CDR3 has 15 amino acids. The CDR3 DNA is TGTGCCAGCAGCCCCTCCGGGGGACAGTACAATGAGCAGTTCTTC. This encodes CASSPSGGQYNEQFF.

The genes are TRBV11-2 and TRBJ1-5; 7 nucleotides align to TRBD1. The CDR3 has 15 amino acids. With 1 base clipped from V and 6 bases from J, the junction kept 6 bases outside the gene matches. Germline V gene data show CDR1 as SGHAT and CDR2 as FQNNGV. CDR3 sequence: CASSLGDRAGQPQHF. The CDR3 DNA is TGTGCCAGCAGCTTAGGTGACAGGGCCGGTCAGCCCCAGCATTTT. Based on the CDR3 plus reference TRBV11-2 and TRBJ1-5, the full variable domain is EAGVAQSPRYKIIEKRQSVAFWCNPISGHATLYWYQQILGQGPKLLIQFQNNGVVDDSQLPKDRFSAERLKGVDSTLKIQPAKLEDSAVYLCASSLGDRAGQPQHFGDGTRLSIL.

The chain joins TRBV19 to TRBJ2-2, with 7 bases fitting TRBD1. CDR1 and CDR2 from the germline V gene are LNHDA and SQIVND (reference sequence). Trimming cost V 5 bases and J 5 bases; bases outside gene matches: 2. This CDR3 contains 13 residues. The CDR3 is CASSPRGTGELFF. The CDR3 DNA reads TGTGCCAGTAGTCCCAGGGGGACCGGGGAGCTGTTTTTT.

This clone was seen just once. The chain has TRBV6-4 and TRBJ1-5; TRBD1 aligns across 10 bases. Per germline, CDR1 MRHNA and CDR2 SNTAGT. The CDR3 contains 16 residues. V was pared by 1 base and J by 5 bases, with 5 bases of the junction left unmatched. The CDR3 DNA is TGTGCCAGCAGTGACTTTTTGGGGACAGGGGATCAGCCCCAGCATTTT. It specifies CASSDFLGTGDQPQHF.

In regard to this clone: The junction and the germline gene differ at one end; a read error may be behind it. This chain uses TRBV4-2 with TRBJ2-5; 9 bases are shared with TRBD2. From germline, CDR1 is LGHNA and CDR2 YNFKEQ. The CDR3 loop spans 16 amino acids. DNA of the CDR3: TGTGCCAGCAGTCAAGATATGCGGGGGGGCCTGGAGACCCAGTACTTC. This gives the protein CASSQDMRGGLETQYF.

V usage is TRBV5-1 and J usage is TRBJ2-7, with 10 bases that match TRBD1. Germline values: CDR1 SGHRS, CDR2 YFSETQ. The CDR3 is 13 residues long. Trimming cost V 4 bases and J 4 bases; bases outside gene matches: 2. CDR3 nucleotide sequence: TGCGCCAGCAGCAGGGACAGGGGTTACGAGCAGTACTTC. It yields the protein CASSRDRGYEQYF.

The J gene is TRBJ1-6, the V gene TRBV11-3; 7 positions match TRBD1. Germline V gene sequence: CDR1 SGHNT, CDR2 YENEEA. The CDR3 has 15 residues. V dropped 3 bases and J dropped 7; count of bases not matched to a gene: 6. The CDR3 nucleotides are TGTGCCAGCAGCTTTAAGGGACAGAAGAATTCACCCCTCCACTTT. Its translation: CASSFKGQKNSPLHF. Full variable domain (remainder filled in from reference TRBV11-3 and TRBJ1-6): EAGVVQSPRYKIIEKKQPVAFWCNPISGHNTLYWYLQNLGQGPELLIRYENEEAVDDSQLPKDRFSAERLKGVDSTLKIQPAELGDSAVYLCASSFKGQKNSPLHFGNGTRLTVT.

CDR3 in amino acids: CASSIGDRGTYEQYF. DNA for the CDR3: TGTGCCAGTAGTATCGGAGACAGGGGCACCTACGAGCAGTACTTC. The chain recombines TRBV19 with TRBJ2-7; the match to TRBD1 covers 8 bases. V shed 3 bases and J 2 bases; nucleotides not matched to a gene: 6. Germline CDR1 LNHDA, CDR2 SQIVND (reference sequence). The CDR3 runs 15 residues.

This clone showed up just a few times. V and J are TRBV6-5 and TRBJ2-1; D possibly corresponds to TRBD2 (5 bases). This CDR3 is 13 amino acids long. Trimming stripped 6 bases from V and 6 bases from J, with 12 bases between. Germline V lookup: CDR1 MNHEY, CDR2 SVGAGI. CDR3 sequence (DNA): TGTGCCAGCAGCCTAGGGAGCTTCAATGAGCAGTTCTTC. It translates to CASSLGSFNEQFF.

This clone has only one observation. This chain uses TRBV7-8 with TRBJ1-1; D is uncertain. V shed 0 bases and J shed 2 bases, with 7 bases lying between them. The CDR3 contains 14 residues. Germline assignment: CDR1 SGHVS and CDR2 FQNEAQ. CDR3 loop: CASSLAGRNTEAFF. In nucleotides, the CDR3 is TGTGCCAGCAGCTTAGCGGGGAGAAACACTGAAGCTTTCTTT.

The chain couples TRBV6-5 to TRBJ1-4; D may be TRBD1 (6 bases). There are 14 residues in the CDR3. V was shortened by 4 bases and J by 7 bases, with 13 bases between the two germline ends. The germline V gene encodes CDR1 MNHEY and CDR2 SVGAGI. The CDR3 is CASSFRGVAEKLFF. The CDR3 DNA follows: TGTGCCAGCAGTTTCAGGGGAGTGGCTGAAAAACTGTTTTTT.